One and the same sample provided the 4 T cell receptor beta chains below, sequenced in a study of response to subunit inactivated influenza vaccine. TCRdb redid the calling of the RT-PCR reads with MiXCR, one entry per CDR3 protein. The top ten clones hold around 10% of a sample with almost 600,000 distinct CDR3 sequences, approximately 15% of them seen once. Sequences were derived from PBMCs from blood, sampled 11 to 12 days after vaccination. These receptors came from a middle-aged man who received an inactivated influenza vaccine.

This clonotype has a handful of counts. The chain is built from TRBV4-2 and TRBJ2-2; D unresolved. V dropped 4 bases and J dropped 4 bases, with 16 bases sitting between them. The CDR3 sequence is 16 residues long. Germline values: CDR1 LGHNA, CDR2 YNFKEQ. The CDR3 sequence is CASSRHISRSTGELFF. CDR3 nucleotide sequence: TGTGCCAGCAGCCGACACATTTCGAGGTCCACCGGGGAGCTGTTTTTT.

The chain uses TRBV28 and TRBJ2-7; D possibly corresponds to TRBD1 (6 bases). Per germline, CDR1 MDHEN and CDR2 SYDVKM. The V end was cut by 7 bases, the J end by 3 bases, with 16 bases between. The CDR3 contains 14 residues. CDR3 DNA sequence: TGTGCCAGCAAACCCACAGGGAAAGGCTACGAGCAGTACTTC. Its protein is CASKPTGKGYEQYF.

This clonotype occurred a few times. This sequence joins TRBV6-5 and TRBJ1-5, with TRBD1 as a possible D gene (5 bases). CDR3 length equals 15 residues. Germline-derived CDR1 and CDR2 are MNHEY and SVGAGI. V shed 4 bases and J shed 1 base, with 11 bases lying between them. The CDR3 DNA sequence: TGTGCCAGCAGTTCAGGGATGGTAAGCAATCAGCCCCAGCATTTT. This sequence encodes CASSSGMVSNQPQHF.

This clonotype was found a few times. V and J are TRBV12-3 or TRBV12-4 and TRBJ2-1; D may be TRBD1 (6 bases). The V gene lost 8 bases and the J gene lost 0 bases, with 11 bases spanning the gap. The CDR3 consists of 14 residues. CDR3 coding DNA: TGTGCCAGCGCGAGGGACAACTCCTACAATGAGCAGTTCTTC. Translating gives CASARDNSYNEQFF.